The 21 T cell receptor beta chains reported below all come from one sample, sequenced in a study of OX40 agonist ivuxolimab in advanced cancers. Repertoires were generated with immunoSEQ multiplex PCR, while TCRdb's copy carries only in-frame clones and drops some. This table holds fewer than 85,000 clones, approximately 86% found once. The material was CD4+ or CD8+ T cells sorted from blood, obtained in a trial of the OX40 agonist ivuxolimab. Receptors originate from an adult with an advanced solid tumor such as melanoma, head and neck, liver or kidney cancer.

J is TRBJ2-1 and V is TRBV28; no firm D call. V was shortened by 3 bases and J by 4 bases, with 4 bases between the two germline ends. CDR1 is MDHEN and CDR2 is SYDVKM in the germline V gene. CDR3 length: 12 residues. The DNA for the CDR3 is TGTGCCAGCAGTTTCGAATACAATGAGCAGTTCTTC. It encodes CASSFEYNEQFF.

This clone turned up a few times. The chain is built from TRBV5-1 and TRBJ1-2; D call uncertain. Trimming left V 4 bases short and J 7 bases short, with 20 bases between. CDR1 is SGHRS, CDR2 YFSETQ, per germline. This CDR3 has 15 amino acids. The CDR3 region has the DNA TGCGCCAGCAGCCCTGCTAGGTCCCCAGGAGTTGGCTACACCTTC. It specifies CASSPARSPGVGYTF.

This clone has more than one count but fewer than ten. V and J are TRBV28 and TRBJ2-5; D possibly corresponds to TRBD2 (6 bases). The ends were cut back, 6 bases at V and 4 bases at J, with 15 bases in the middle. CDR3 length: 14 amino acids. Germline assignment: CDR1 MDHEN and CDR2 SYDVKM. CDR3 residues: CASRTNSGSETQYF. The DNA for the CDR3 is TGTGCCAGCAGGACGAATAGCGGATCAGAGACCCAGTACTTC.

V usage is TRBV7-8 and J usage is TRBJ2-5; no clear D. V lost 5 bases and J 3 bases, leaving 13 bases between the germline ends. CDR1 is SGHVS and CDR2 is FQNEAQ in the germline V gene. This CDR3 is 14 amino acids long. Here the CDR3 reads CASSPPFLEETQYF. For the CDR3, the DNA is TGTGCCAGCAGCCCCCCCTTTTTAGAAGAGACCCAGTACTTC.

This sequence joins TRBV19 and TRBJ2-3, with 9 bases fitting TRBD1. The V and J ends lost 0 bases and 4 bases, in that order; junction bases with no gene match: 5. Germline V gives CDR1 LNHDA, CDR2 SQIVND (reference sequence). The CDR3 is made up of 16 amino acids. Here the CDR3 DNA reads TGTGCCAGTAGTATAGATAGGGACAGGGTTCCAGATACGCAGTATTTT. This translates into CASSIDRDRVPDTQYF.

The chain employs TRBV28 and TRBJ2-7, with 8 bases identical to TRBD1. The germline V gene encodes CDR1 MDHEN and CDR2 SYDVKM. The CDR3 loop spans 16 amino acids. After removal of 6 bases from V and 4 bases from J, the junction contained 14 bases not matched to a gene. CDR3 DNA sequence: TGTGCCAGCAGAGGAGCAGGACAGGGTAAAAATTACGAGCAGTACTTC. This sequence encodes CASRGAGQGKNYEQYF.

This chain joins TRBV7-9 and TRBJ1-5; D call uncertain. The CDR3 consists of 12 residues. The V end was cut by 3 bases, the J end by 5 bases, with 5 bases between. Germline-derived CDR1 and CDR2 are SEHNR and FQNEAQ (reference sequence). CDR3 nucleotides: TGTGCCAGCAGCTTTTGGGATCAGCCCCAGCATTTT. Protein sequence: CASSFWDQPQHF.

V gene TRBV5-5 combines with J gene TRBJ2-5; D is undetermined. The CDR3 has 12 residues. From germline, CDR1 is SGHKS and CDR2 YYEKEE (reference sequence). V lost 4 bases, J lost 7 bases, and 11 bases lay in between. In nucleotides, the CDR3 is TGTGCCAGCAGCCTCCTAGACGGGACCCAGTACTTC. Protein: CASSLLDGTQYF.

The chain uses TRBV21-1 and TRBJ2-7; TRBD2, the D gene given by the table, was not confirmed from the DNA. TRBV21-1 is a pseudogene locus. The CDR3 has 16 residues. CDR3 region: CASSKSSGKIGDEQYF. The CDR3, as DNA: TGTGCCAGCAGCAAAAGCTCTGGCAAGATCGGGGACGAGCAGTACTTC.

In regard to this clone: Sequence at one end of the junction differs from germline and may be a read error. V is TRBV7-3 and J is TRBJ1-1, with 8 nucleotides matching TRBD1. Looked up from germline, CDR1 is SGHTA and CDR2 is FQGTGA. This CDR3 region has 13 residues. The CDR3 DNA follows: TGTGCCAGCAGCATAACAGGGGGCACTGAAGCTTTCTTT. Its translation: CASSITGGTEAFF.

CDR3 region: CASSQPTGAMTNEKLFF. The CDR3 DNA reads TGCGCCAGCAGTCAACCGACAGGGGCGATGACTAATGAAAAACTGTTTTTT. V is TRBV23-1 and J is TRBJ1-4; 8 bases match TRBD1. TRBV23-1 is an open reading frame, and its role is uncertain. Trimming took 2 bases from V and 2 from J; bases not matched to a gene: 7. The CDR3 consists of 17 residues.

The chain recombines TRBV7-8 with TRBJ1-1, with D perhaps matching TRBD1 (5 bases). Per the germline V gene, CDR1 is SGHVS and CDR2 is FQNEAQ. CDR3 length: 13 amino acids. With 0 bases removed from V and 8 bases from J, the gap between germline ends came to 10 bases. Here the CDR3 reads CASSLARGMEAFF. Here the CDR3 DNA reads TGTGCCAGCAGCTTAGCAAGGGGTATGGAAGCTTTCTTT.

Points on this clone: Other DNA sequences from this sample encode an identical CDR3 as well. The chain uses TRBV15 and TRBJ2-3, with a weak D call TRBD1 (5 bases). V lost 0 bases to trimming and J lost 3 bases, with 10 bases between them. CDR1 is LNHNV, CDR2 YYDKDF, per germline (reference sequence). This CDR3 comprises 15 residues. CDR3: CATSRDRVETDTQYF. The DNA for the CDR3 is TGTGCCACCAGCAGAGACAGGGTTGAGACAGATACGCAGTATTTT.

This clone was detected only once. This chain connects TRBV6-1 to TRBJ2-5; D is possibly TRBD2 (7 bases). V dropped 1 base and J dropped 4 bases, with 16 bases sitting between them. The CDR3 contains 16 residues. From germline, CDR1 is MNHNS and CDR2 SASEGT. The CDR3 DNA reads TGTGCCAGCAGTGAAGTCTTTATGGGAGGGGGAGAGACCCAGTACTTC. The encoded protein is CASSEVFMGGGETQYF.

J is TRBJ1-6 and V is TRBV11-1; D is unclear. The CDR3 spans 15 residues. Germline CDR1 reads SGHAT; CDR2 reads FQDESV (reference sequence). Trimming pared 2 bases from V and 7 bases from J, leaving 12 bases between. The CDR3: CASSLRTELNSPLHF. DNA of the CDR3: TGTGCCAGCAGCTTACGGACGGAACTCAATTCACCCCTCCACTTT. Full variable domain (outside the CDR3, taken from reference TRBV11-1 and TRBJ1-6): EAEVAQSPRYKITEKSQAVAFWCDPISGHATLYWYRQILGQGPELLVQFQDESVVDDSQLPKDRFSAERLKGVDSTLKIQPAELGDSAMYLCASSLRTELNSPLHFGNGTRLTVT.

The genes are TRBV7-9 and TRBJ2-5; 8 bases fit TRBD1. Germline V gene lookup returns CDR1 SEHNR and CDR2 FQNEAQ (reference sequence). This CDR3 contains 18 residues. V shed 4 bases and J 2 bases; nucleotides not matched to a gene: 15. For the CDR3, the DNA is TGTGCCAGCAGCTCCTCGTCCTTCCGGACAGGGATTCAAGAGACCCAGTACTTC. It codes for CASSSSSFRTGIQETQYF.

This chain links TRBV29-1 with TRBJ2-2, with a weak D call TRBD2 (7 bases). Trimming pared 4 bases from V and 7 bases from J, leaving 25 bases between. Germline V gene sequence: CDR1 SQVTM, CDR2 ANQGSEA. The CDR3 loop spans 17 amino acids. The CDR3: CSVAKWAGHGGFGELFF. As DNA, the CDR3 is TGCAGCGTTGCCAAATGGGCGGGACACGGGGGGTTCGGGGAGCTGTTTTTT.

The rearrangement uses TRBV4-1 and TRBJ2-1, with D unresolved. This CDR3 comprises 15 residues. V was pared by 4 bases and J by 0 bases, with 10 bases between. Germline values: CDR1 MGHRA, CDR2 YSYEKL. The CDR3 sequence: CASSPEVRSYNEQFF. Here the CDR3 DNA reads TGCGCCAGCAGCCCCGAGGTTCGCTCCTACAATGAGCAGTTCTTC.

The rearrangement uses TRBV27 and TRBJ1-6; TRBD1 might be the D (5 bases). Between the trimmed V and J ends, which lost 7 bases and 0 bases, there was a span of 16 bases. Germline CDR1 reads MNHEY; CDR2 reads SMNVEV (reference sequence). There are 17 residues in the CDR3. CDR3 sequence reads: CASTLSQGSSYNSPLHF. CDR3 DNA sequence: TGTGCCAGCACCCTGAGTCAGGGAAGCTCCTATAATTCACCCCTCCACTTT.

V and J are TRBV28 and TRBJ1-1; D is uncertain. This CDR3 is 16 amino acids long. Looked up from germline, CDR1 is MDHEN and CDR2 is SYDVKM. Deletions cut 7 bases from V and 6 bases from J, with 24 bases between. CDR3 sequence reads: CASIVSGIPRRPEAFF. CDR3 nucleotide sequence: TGTGCCAGCATTGTCAGCGGGATCCCCCGGAGGCCTGAAGCTTTCTTT.

The chain recombines TRBV5-4 with TRBJ2-2, with 7 bases aligning to TRBD1. CDR1 is SGHNT and CDR2 is YYREEE in the germline V gene (reference sequence). The CDR3 length is 16 residues. Losses at the gene ends were 4 bases for V and 0 bases for J; bases not matched to a gene: 6. The CDR3 DNA is TGTGCCAGCAGCCCGAGACAGGGCTCGAACACCGGGGAGCTGTTTTTT. This translates into CASSPRQGSNTGELFF.